This T cell receptor beta chain was retrieved from a study of technical replicates of blood from a few donors. CDR1 and CDR2 from the germline V gene are WSHSY and SAAADI. The CDR3 spans 16 residues. The ends were cut back, 5 bases at V and 4 bases at J, with 19 bases in the middle. Libraries were prepared by immunoSEQ multiplex PCR; TCRdb keeps only in-frame clonotypes and omits some of them. The sample lists about 14,000 clones, approximately 80% seen once, with around 12% in the top ten. The rearrangement links TRBV10-2 to TRBJ2-3, with D possibly TRBD2 on 7 matching bases. Material for sequencing was PBMCs. This TCR was recovered from a human donor in good health. The CDR3 nucleotides read TGCGCCAGCAGTTCAGGGGCGGGAGTTTCTCCAGATACGCAGTATTTT. It translates to CASSSGAGVSPDTQYF.